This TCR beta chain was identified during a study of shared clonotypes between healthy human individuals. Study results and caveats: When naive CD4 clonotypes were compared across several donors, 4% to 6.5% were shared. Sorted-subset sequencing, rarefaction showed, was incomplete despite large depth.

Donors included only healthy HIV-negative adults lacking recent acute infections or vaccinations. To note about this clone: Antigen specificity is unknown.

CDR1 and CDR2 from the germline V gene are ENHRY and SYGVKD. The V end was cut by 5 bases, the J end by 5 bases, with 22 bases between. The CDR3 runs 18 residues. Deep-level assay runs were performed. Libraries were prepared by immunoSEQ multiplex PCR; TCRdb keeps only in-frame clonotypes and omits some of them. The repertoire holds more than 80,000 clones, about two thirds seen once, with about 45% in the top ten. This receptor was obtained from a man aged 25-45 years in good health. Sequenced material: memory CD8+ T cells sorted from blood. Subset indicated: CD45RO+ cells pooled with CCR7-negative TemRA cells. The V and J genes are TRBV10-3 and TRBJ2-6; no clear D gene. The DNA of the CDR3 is TGTGCCATCAGTACTCTGTTCTTAATACAAAGTCGGGCCAACGTCCTGACTTTC. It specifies CAISTLFLIQSRANVLTF.